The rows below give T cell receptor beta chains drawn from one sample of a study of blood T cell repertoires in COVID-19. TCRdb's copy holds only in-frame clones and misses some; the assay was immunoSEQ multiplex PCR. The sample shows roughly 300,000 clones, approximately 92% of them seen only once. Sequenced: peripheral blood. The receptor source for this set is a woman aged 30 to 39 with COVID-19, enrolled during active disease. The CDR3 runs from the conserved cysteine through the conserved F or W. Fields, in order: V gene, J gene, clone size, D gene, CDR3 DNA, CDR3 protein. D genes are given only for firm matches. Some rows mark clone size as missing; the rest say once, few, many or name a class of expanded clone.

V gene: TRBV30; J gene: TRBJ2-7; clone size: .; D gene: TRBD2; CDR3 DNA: TGTGCCGGGACTAGTTCCTACGAGCAGTACTTC; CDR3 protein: CAGTSSYEQYF
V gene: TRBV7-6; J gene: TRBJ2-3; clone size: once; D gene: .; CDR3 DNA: TGTGCCAGCAGCTTAGGGCCTAGCGCTAGCACAGATACGCAGTATTTT; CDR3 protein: CASSLGPSASTDTQYF
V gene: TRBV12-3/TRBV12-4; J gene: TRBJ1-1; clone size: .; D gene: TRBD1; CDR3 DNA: TGTGCCAGCAGCCTCCACAGGGGCACTGAAGCTTTCTTT; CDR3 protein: CASSLHRGTEAFF
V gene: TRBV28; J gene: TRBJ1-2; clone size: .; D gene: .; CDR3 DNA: TGTGCCAGCAGCTCTCCCGACACCAACTATGGCTACACCTTC; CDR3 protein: CASSSPDTNYGYTF
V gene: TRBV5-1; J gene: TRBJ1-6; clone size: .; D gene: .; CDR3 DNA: TGCGCCAGCAGCTTCGGGGGGTCCTCCGATAATTCACCCCTCCACTTT; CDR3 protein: CASSFGGSSDNSPLHF
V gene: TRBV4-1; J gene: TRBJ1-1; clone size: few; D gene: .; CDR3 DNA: TGCGCCAGCAGCCAGGGGGCGCGCACTGAAGCTTTCTTT; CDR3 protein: CASSQGARTEAFF
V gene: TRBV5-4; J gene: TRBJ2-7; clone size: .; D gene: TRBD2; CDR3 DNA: TGTGCCACCGGGACTAGCGGACCCTACGAGCAGTACTTC; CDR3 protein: CATGTSGPYEQYF
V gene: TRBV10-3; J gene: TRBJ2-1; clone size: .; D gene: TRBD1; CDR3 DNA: TGTGCCATCAGCCCCACAGGGGAAGATGAGCAGTTCTTC; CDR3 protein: CAISPTGEDEQFF
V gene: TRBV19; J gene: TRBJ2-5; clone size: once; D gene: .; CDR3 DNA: TGTGCCAGTACCCCTTCTTACAGGCCTACCCAAGAGACCCAGTACTTC; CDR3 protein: CASTPSYRPTQETQYF
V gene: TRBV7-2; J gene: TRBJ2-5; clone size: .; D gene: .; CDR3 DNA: TGTGCCAGCAGCCTCGCACTACTAGAAGAGACCCAGTACTTC; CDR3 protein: CASSLALLEETQYF
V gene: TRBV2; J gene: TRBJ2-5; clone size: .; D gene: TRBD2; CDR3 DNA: TGTGCCAGCAGTGAAGCTAGCGGGAAGGAGACCCAGTACTTC; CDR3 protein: CASSEASGKETQYF
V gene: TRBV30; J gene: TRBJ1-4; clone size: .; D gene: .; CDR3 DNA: TGTGCCTGGAGTGTACGGTTTAATGAAAAACTGTTTTTT; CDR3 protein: CAWSVRFNEKLFF
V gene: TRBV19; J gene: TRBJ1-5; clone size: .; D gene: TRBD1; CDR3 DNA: TGTGCCAGTAGTACTCCCGGACAGGGGTATCAGCCCCAGCATTTT; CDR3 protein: CASSTPGQGYQPQHF
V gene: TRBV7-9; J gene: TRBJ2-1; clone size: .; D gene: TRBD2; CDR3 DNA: TGTGCCAGCAGCCCCTTTACTAGCGGGAGGTTCGATGAGCAGTTCTTC; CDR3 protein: CASSPFTSGRFDEQFF
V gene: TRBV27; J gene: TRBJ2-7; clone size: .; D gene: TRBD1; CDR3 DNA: TGTGCCAGCCATCCAGGGGGCTTTTGGTCCTACGAGCAGTACTTC; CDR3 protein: CASHPGGFWSYEQYF
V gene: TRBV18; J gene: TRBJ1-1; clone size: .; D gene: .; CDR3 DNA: TGTGCCAGCTCACCCTGGGGAGGTGAGAACACTGAAGCTTTCTTT; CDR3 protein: CASSPWGGENTEAFF
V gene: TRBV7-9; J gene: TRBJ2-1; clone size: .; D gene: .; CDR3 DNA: TGTGCCAGCAGCTTAACTTCGGGCGGGACTTACAATGAGCAGTTCTTC; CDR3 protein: CASSLTSGGTYNEQFF
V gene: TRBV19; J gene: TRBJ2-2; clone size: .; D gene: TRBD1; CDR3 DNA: TGTGCCAGTAGCCCGGGGGACAGGGACACCGGGGAGCTGTTTTTT; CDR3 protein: CASSPGDRDTGELFF
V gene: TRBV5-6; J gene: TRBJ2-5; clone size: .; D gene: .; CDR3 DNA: TGTGCCAGCAGCCAGAAGAAGACCCAGTACTTC; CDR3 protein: CASSQKKTQYF
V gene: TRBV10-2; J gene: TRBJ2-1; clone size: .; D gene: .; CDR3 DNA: TGCGCCAGCAGTGAAACAGACGACGCGGGGAGCTTTTACAATGAGCAGTTCTTC; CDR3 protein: CASSETDDAGSFYNEQFF
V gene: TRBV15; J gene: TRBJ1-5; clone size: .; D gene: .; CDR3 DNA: TGTGCCACCAGCAGAGATCGGCGGCAGACTCAGCCCCAGCATTTT; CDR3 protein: CATSRDRRQTQPQHF
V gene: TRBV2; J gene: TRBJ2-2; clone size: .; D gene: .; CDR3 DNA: TGTGCCAGCACTGATAGCCGGAACACCGGGGAGCTGTTTTTT; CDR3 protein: CASTDSRNTGELFF
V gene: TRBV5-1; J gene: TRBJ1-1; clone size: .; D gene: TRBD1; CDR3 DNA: TGCGCCAGCAGTCGGGGACAGGGGCCTGAAGCTTTCTTT; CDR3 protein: CASSRGQGPEAFF
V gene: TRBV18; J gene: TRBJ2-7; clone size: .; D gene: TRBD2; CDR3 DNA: TGTGCCAGCTCACTCGGACTAGCGGACTACGAGCAGTACTTC; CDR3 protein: CASSLGLADYEQYF